The sample holds one count of the clone carrying this TCR beta chain. This specimen belongs to a study of blood T cell repertoires in COVID-19. Study information: T cells, B-cell-depleted T cells, or PBMCs provided the cDNA or gDNA that served as material.

Here immunoSEQ multiplex PCR was the method, and the copy in TCRdb shows in-frame clones only, minus some. The sample lists 350,000 or so clones; about 92% were seen once. V was clipped by 2 bases and J by 6 bases; unmatched bases: 7. The CDR3 contains 14 residues. CDR1 and CDR2 (germline): MNHEY, SMNVEV (reference sequence). Those who participated ranged in age from about 18 to 89 years and resided in 20 to 25 US areas. V and J are TRBV27 and TRBJ2-7; 7 bases agree with TRBD2. The TCR was taken from a young woman who had recovered from COVID-19. Sequenced: PBMCs or T cells enriched from blood (not recorded which). Here the CDR3 reads CASSLGGRALEQYF. For the CDR3, the DNA is TGTGCCAGCAGTTTAGGGGGGAGGGCCCTCGAGCAGTACTTC.